The clone carrying this T cell receptor beta chain was recorded only once. Its antigen is as yet unknown. The sample comes from a study of cytomegalovirus exposure and HLA in healthy donors. Across the study: Samples from HLA-typed donors yielded around 85 million unique TCRs in an early data release.

With 60 Vbeta and 13 Jbeta primers, the PCR was carried out. Produced via immunoSEQ multiplex PCR; TCRdb's table is partial and in-frame only. The table has roughly 180,000 clones, 76% seen once. CDR3 length equals 13 residues. Germline V CDR1 and CDR2: SEHNR, FQNEAQ (reference sequence). Trimming shortened V by 5 bases and J by 10 bases, and 17 bases separated the two germline ends. Notes on the study in general: An analysis that came later showed most CMV-associated TCR beta chains appearing HLA-restricted. Most TCR sequences proved rare, with some public TCRs found in many donors.

The rearrangement links TRBV7-9 to TRBJ1-1, with TRBD1 as a possible D gene (5 bases). Material for sequencing was PBMCs. The TCR was taken from a female donor in good health and CMV-seronegative. The CDR3 loop is CASSLLTGEAAFF. The CDR3 region has the DNA TGTGCCAGCAGCCTACTAACAGGTGAGGCAGCTTTCTTT.